Reported below is one T cell receptor beta chain. This clone was found a few times. Its antigen is still unknown. Base qualities are not at hand, and no much larger clone is one base apart. The library was generated by the immunoSEQ multiplex PCR assay. A mixture of 60 forward primers for TCR Vbeta segments and 13 reverse primers for TCR Jbeta segments was used in the multiplex PCR. Amplification of the CDR3 region of rearranged TCR beta genes was performed with a multiplex PCR assay on genomic DNA. The Illumina HiSeq System was used to sequence the amplified TCR beta libraries as 87-base-pair reads. Per the authors' processing: Across the roughly 700 repertoires, a later analysis counted roughly 84 million unique TCR beta chains, roughly 11 million of which were shared by at least two donors. To remove PCR and sequencing errors, raw reads were error-corrected and collapsed into unique sequences using a nearest-neighbor algorithm that merged closely related sequences. Alignment of CDR3 sequences to IMGT reference sequences was used to assign V, D and J gene segments. Each retained sequence needed at least a six-nucleotide match to both a V gene segment and a J gene segment. A rearrangement counted as productive if the CDR3 had no stop codons and remained in frame with V and J, and every other rearrangement counted as non-productive. CDR3 was defined according to IMGT convention as the region running from the second conserved V-encoded cysteine to the conserved J-encoded phenylalanine. In an earlier analysis of 587 of the donors, sequences lacking an unambiguous match to a single V gene segment were excluded. In an earlier analysis of a few hundred of the donors, V segments were called functional above 56.7% productive rearrangements and were called segregating when the between-donor standard deviation exceeded 5%. A statistical classification framework was built for diagnosing cytomegalovirus status from the catalog of TCR beta chain sequences. A later analysis assigned V and J genes by comparing TCR nucleotide sequences with IMGT/GENE-DB human TR gene sequences. In a later analysis, CDR3 sequences and most-parsimonious VDJ recombination scenarios were assigned using the TCRdist pipeline. In a later analysis, every TCR beta chain was defined by the combination of its CDR3 amino acid sequence and its V-gene family, and reads without a unique V-gene family were dropped. In a later analysis, a few hundred highly shared, low-generation-probability nucleotide sequences were removed to address suspected cross-contamination and a sequencing artifact. In a later analysis, a clonal expansion index for each public chain was calculated from normalized within-repertoire ranks of inferred template counts. A later analysis computed generation probabilities with a VDJ recombination model fitted to out-of-frame rearrangements, and checked the results against IGoR. Hypergeometric tests were used in a later analysis to score TCR-TCR, TCR-HLA and TCR-CMV co-occurrence, with a repertoire-size bias correction applied to the TCR pairs. To estimate false discovery rates, a later analysis permuted the HLA or CMV assignments 20 times. In a later analysis, co-occurring TCRs were grouped using DBSCAN, with TCRdist sequence similarity added in when clustering inside HLA-allele-positive subsets. For co-occurrence clustering, repertoires with fewer than 30,000 or more than 120,000 public chains were excluded, along with about five repertoires with anomalous nucleotide sharing. Drawn from immuneACCESS, this table holds only the in-frame rearrangements with V and J called that TCRdb kept. Clones are partly lost; checked studies trace under half to an unresolved V gene and leave the rest unexplained. The D gene and trimming were derived from the DNA, and the V and J assignments and clone size from that table. The sample table contains some 120,000 clones; only one count was recorded for around 75% of them. The top ten hold around 4.8% of the sample.

Per the germline V gene, MDHEN is the CDR1 and SYDVKM is the CDR2. V is pruned by 5 bases and J by 4 bases, leaving 4 bases of the junction without a gene match. The CDR3 goes from the cysteine to the phenylalanine over 15 residues. Just CDR3 DNA is preserved here, 45 bases in frame from base 1. The entry originates in a study of cytomegalovirus exposure and HLA in healthy donors (dated by TCRdb to 2016 to 2017). With regard to the full study: In an earlier analysis of approximately 500 of the donors, under 300 Gb of sequence data and some 120 million unique TCR beta sequences from about 179 million T cells were reported. A later genetic analysis took genome-wide SNP genotypes for about 60% of the roughly 670 donors and used that subset as a discovery cohort. In an earlier analysis of a few hundred of the donors, high-throughput TCR beta sequencing was used to judge whether each TCR beta V gene segment behaved as functional or pseudogenic. Of the roughly 430 genotyped donors, over 65% fell in the genetic ancestry cluster associated with self-reported Caucasian donors. Several DR-DQ haplotypes were treated as single units for association and clustering because of strong linkage in the cohort. Rather than using new phenotypic data, the later analysis identified candidate immune exposures from TCR beta sequences and from how often those sequences occurred across donors. Along with the 666-subject first cohort, a separate validation cohort of over 90 different subjects was used. All discovery cohort repertoires had been generated on a single sequencing platform. Among 300 to 500 genotyped donors of the cohort, an average of about 240,000 unique TCR beta nucleotide sequences was sequenced per donor, of which approximately 18% were non-productive. A later analysis re-analyzed previously published TCR beta repertoires from 660 or so donors and added high-resolution HLA genotyping to study TCR occurrence patterns. The study combined high-throughput TCR immunosequencing, statistical association of individual TCRs with disease status, and machine learning to predict cytomegalovirus infection status. The study was designed to test whether signatures of past pathogen exposure could be identified by cataloging public T cell receptors. HLA typing covered class I and class II loci at four-digit resolution. The number of donors typed differed by locus, with 629-630 for A, B, C, DRB1 and DQB1, more than 500 for DQA1, 600 to 610 for DPA1, and about 450 for DPB1. Around 320 gigabases of sequencing data and approximately 85 million unique TCR sequences were included in an early release covering about 600 HLA-typed donors. The study used immunosequencing to profile the T cell repertoires of about 670 subjects and linked those repertoires to cytomegalovirus serostatus. Donor age, sex, ethnicity and CMV serostatus were compiled together with the repertoire data. Here is what the overall study found, with its caveats: While some public TCRs were present in many individuals, most TCR sequences turned up only very rarely across donors. In a later analysis, TCR association rates were found to vary across HLA loci, with the most associated TCRs seen for DRB1 alleles and the fewest for HLA-C alleles. A group of highly shared sequence variants was considered likely to be a technical artifact of the sequencing pipeline. Because HLA typing was missing for some donors at each locus, association tests included only the typed subset. Presence/absence analyses assumed roughly uniform sequencing depth across donors, an assumption that may not hold. The 87-base-pair reads could not distinguish some IMGT-functional V segments, including TRBV6-2 and TRBV6-3, so those segments were excluded. In an earlier analysis of about 600 of the donors, most TCR beta V segments appeared in productive rearrangements about 87% or about 30% of the time, broadly matching IMGT annotations. Correlated functional status among segregating V segments might reflect linkage disequilibrium, but an unknown experimental factor could not be ruled out. In a later analysis, HLA-associated TCR beta chains showed more clonal expansion and lower generation probabilities than non-associated chains that were equally common. For the cohort, immune exposure information was limited to CMV serostatus. When HLA alleles, especially DR and DQ, strongly co-occurred, attributing TCR associations to individual alleles was difficult. A further reported finding was that TCR beta sequences accurately predicted the HLA-A and HLA-B alleles for most subjects in the first cohort. Because counts were too low, about 18 rarely observed V segments, including chromosome 9 orphons, were excluded from the earlier analysis of 587 of the donors. At a false discovery rate of 0.05, a later analysis linked around 15,000 TCR beta sequences to specific HLA alleles. This cohort had only TCR beta chains sequenced, and the lack of alpha or paired-chain data limited which features could be detected. According to a later analysis, most CMV-associated TCR beta chains appeared to be HLA-restricted, and the HLA associations seemed to be driven largely by CMV exposure. It was suggested by the authors that the approach could potentially be generalized to other disease states and immunological phenotypes. According to a later genetic analysis, donors in an Asian-associated ancestry cluster had fewer N-insertions in productive TCRs than the approximately 710-donor mean. Three of the identified cytomegalovirus-associated TCR beta chains were confirmed in vitro to be specific for cytomegalovirus antigens. In both the original and validation cohorts, the classifier was reported to diagnose cytomegalovirus status with high specificity and sensitivity. According to a later analysis, parvovirus B19, influenza, CMV and Epstein-Barr virus appeared linked to several top co-occurrence clusters. In a later genetic analysis, a missense DCLRE1C variant was associated with V-gene and J-gene trimming of TCR beta chains, and the association was replicated in an independent cohort. In the study, around 150 TCR beta chains were listed as associated with cytomegalovirus.

The cohort consisted of hundreds of healthy bone marrow donors. At the time of sampling, all cohort members were nominally healthy, though unrecorded immune exposures were likely present. The donor was CMV seropositive and belonged to the group of 250 to 350 seropositive cohort members. A peripheral blood sample was collected from each donor, and TCR beta sequencing was performed on peripheral blood mononuclear cells. Genomic DNA extraction from the blood cell samples was performed with the Qiagen DNeasy Blood Extraction Kit. The receptor's source is a man aged 55 to 70 in good health and CMV-seropositive. This sequence uses TRBV28 and TRBJ2-7; TRBD2 lines up with 14 middle nucleotides. Sequencing was done on a sample of PBMCs. The DNA sequence reads TGTGCCAGCAGTCGGACTAGCGGGGGGTTGTACGAGCAGTACTTC. It is translated as CASSRTSGGLYEQYF.